The TCR beta chain under discussion was sequenced for a study of blood T cell repertoires in COVID-19. For the study at large: There were acute and convalescent COVID-19 samples, and they came from the United States, Italy and Spain. Nucleic acid was either cDNA or gDNA, and it came from T cells, B-cell-depleted T cells, or PBMCs.

Participants were aged about 18 to 100 years from some 24 US areas. A COVID-19 case had been met by exposed participants during the 2 weeks before study entry. The method was immunoSEQ multiplex PCR; TCRdb's version includes in-frame clones alone and lacks a portion of them. The sample lists some 200,000 clones; around four fifths were seen once. Per germline, CDR1 SGDLS and CDR2 YYNGEE. The junction had 9 bases not matched to a gene; V was cut back by 3 bases and J by 0 bases. The CDR3 consists of 17 residues. This TCR was recovered from a woman between 45 and 65 years old who had been exposed to COVID-19. Sequencing input: PBMCs or T cells enriched from blood (not recorded which). V is TRBV9 and J is TRBJ2-3; 8 bases fit TRBD2. CDR3 nucleotide sequence: TGTGCCAGCAGCGCAACTAGCGGAGGCGCTAGCACAGATACGCAGTATTTT. This codes for CASSATSGGASTDTQYF.